The TCR beta chain under discussion was sequenced for a study of OX40 agonist ivuxolimab in advanced cancers. About the study: Eligibility rules accepted prior anti-PD-1, anti-PD-L1 or anti-CTLA-4 therapy, and 35% to 40% had some. Overall study findings and caveats: There was clonal expansion of CD4+ and CD8+ blood T cells by week 6 at 0.1 to 3.0 mg/kg.

Looked up from germline, CDR1 is SGHRS and CDR2 is YFSETQ. Trimming pared 4 bases from V and 4 bases from J, leaving 18 bases between. CDR3 size: 16 residues. As regards this clone: The antigen remains undetermined.

The repertoire was sequenced with immunoSEQ multiplex PCR; TCRdb's copy has only in-frame clones and lacks some. The sample has roughly 70,000 clones, approximately 80% seen once. V gene TRBV5-1 combines with J gene TRBJ2-1; D may correspond to TRBD1 or TRBD2 (5 bases each). This sequence originates from an adult with an advanced solid tumor such as melanoma, head and neck, liver or kidney cancer. The sample in question was CD4+ or CD8+ T cells sorted from blood, obtained in a trial of the OX40 agonist ivuxolimab. The CDR3: CASSRIEGIEYNEQFF. CDR3 bases: TGCGCCAGCAGCAGAATCGAGGGGATTGAGTACAATGAGCAGTTCTTC.